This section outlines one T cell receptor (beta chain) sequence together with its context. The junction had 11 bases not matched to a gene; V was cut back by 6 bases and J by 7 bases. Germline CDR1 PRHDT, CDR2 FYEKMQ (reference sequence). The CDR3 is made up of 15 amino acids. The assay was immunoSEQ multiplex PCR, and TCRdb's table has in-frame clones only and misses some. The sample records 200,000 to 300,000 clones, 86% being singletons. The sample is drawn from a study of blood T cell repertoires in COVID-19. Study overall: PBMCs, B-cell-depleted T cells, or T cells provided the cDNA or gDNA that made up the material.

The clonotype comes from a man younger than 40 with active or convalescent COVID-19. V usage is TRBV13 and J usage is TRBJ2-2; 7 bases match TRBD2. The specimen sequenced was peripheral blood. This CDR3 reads CASSFGGLDHGELFF. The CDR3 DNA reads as TGTGCCAGCAGTTTCGGGGGGTTGGACCACGGGGAGCTGTTTTTT.